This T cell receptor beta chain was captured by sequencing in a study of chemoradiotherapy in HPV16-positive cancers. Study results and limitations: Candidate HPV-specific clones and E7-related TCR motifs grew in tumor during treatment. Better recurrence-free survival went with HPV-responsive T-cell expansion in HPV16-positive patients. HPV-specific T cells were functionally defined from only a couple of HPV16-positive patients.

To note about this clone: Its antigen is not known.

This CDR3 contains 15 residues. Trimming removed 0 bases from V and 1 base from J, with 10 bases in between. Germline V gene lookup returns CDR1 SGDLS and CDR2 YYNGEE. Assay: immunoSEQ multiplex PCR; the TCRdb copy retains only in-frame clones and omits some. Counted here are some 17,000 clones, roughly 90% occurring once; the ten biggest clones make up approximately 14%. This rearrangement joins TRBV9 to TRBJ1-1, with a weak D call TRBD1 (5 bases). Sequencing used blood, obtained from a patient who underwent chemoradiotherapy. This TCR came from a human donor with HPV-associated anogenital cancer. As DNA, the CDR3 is TGTGCCAGCAGCGTAGCGGGGGATACGAACACTGAAGCTTTCTTT. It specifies CASSVAGDTNTEAFF.